These 17 T cell receptor beta chains were sequenced from one sample in a study of molecular identifiers for immune sequencing clone quantification. TCRdb analysed the PCR reads with MiXCR anew, one entry per CDR3 protein. The sample holds 35,000 to 40,000 distinct CDR3 sequences, roughly 19% seen once. The sample taken for sequencing was naive CD8+ T cells from blood, with Jurkat cell RNA spiked in. Subset denoted: FACS-sorted CD8+CD4-CCR7+CD45RA+ naive T cells. These receptors were taken from a human donor in good health. Some libraries in this study had Jurkat cell RNA spiked in.

The chain has TRBV9 and TRBJ2-7; the match to TRBD2 covers 8 bases. The CDR3 covers 14 residues. Trimming cost V 3 bases and J 2 bases; bases outside gene matches: 4. In germline, CDR1 is SGDLS, CDR2 YYNGEE. In DNA, the CDR3 is TGTGCCAGCAGCGCAGCGGGAGTAGCCTACGAGCAGTACTTC. This gives the protein CASSAAGVAYEQYF.

This clonotype was seen repeatedly, ten times or more. One junction end does not reproduce the germline sequence, and a read error may be involved. The rearrangement uses TRBV19 and TRBJ2-7, with D uncertain. The germline gives CDR1 LNHDA, CDR2 SQIVND (reference sequence). This CDR3 spans 11 amino acids. CDR3 amino acids: CASSMDGTIFF. The DNA of the CDR3 is TGTGCCAGTAGTATGGACGGCACCATCTTTTTC.

This clonotype appeared a few times. This chain links TRBV9 with TRBJ2-7; D remains ambiguous. V lost 3 bases to trimming and J lost 6 bases, with 10 bases between them. From germline, CDR1 is SGDLS and CDR2 YYNGEE. CDR3 length: 12 residues. The CDR3, as DNA: TGTGCCAGCAGCGGCGCCGGGTTCGAGCAGTACTTC. Amino acid sequence: CASSGAGFEQYF.

There are many counts of this clonotype. The CDR3 DNA follows: TGTGCCAGCAGCTTAGACTTCCCAGATACGCAGTATTTT. Its translation: CASSLDFPDTQYF. This chain joins TRBV5-6 and TRBJ2-3; D is uncertain. V was clipped by 2 bases and J by 4 bases, with 8 bases between them. The CDR3 covers 13 residues. In germline, CDR1 is SGHDT, CDR2 YYEEEE.

This clonotype was counted many times. V gene TRBV2 combines with J gene TRBJ1-1; 7 bases map to TRBD1. The CDR3 has 14 amino acids. The ends lost 5 bases at V and 1 base at J; junction bases unmatched: 4. Germline-derived CDR1 and CDR2 are SNHLY and FYNNEI. CDR3 nucleotide sequence: TGTGCCAGCAGTTTGGACAGGAAGAACACTGAAGCTTTCTTT. This codes for CASSLDRKNTEAFF.

Points on this clonotype: Just one base apart from a much larger clone, this may be a read error. V is TRBV20-1 and J is TRBJ2-7; tentatively, D is TRBD1 or TRBD2 (6 bases each). V was pared by 5 bases and J by 7 bases, with 18 bases between. The length of the CDR3 is 13 residues. Looked up from germline, CDR1 is DFQATT and CDR2 is SNEGSKA (reference sequence). For the CDR3, the DNA is TGCAGTGCTGAGGGGGGACTTTCGCGGGAGCAGTACTTC. Its translation: CSAEGGLSREQYF.

This clonotype was seen ten or more times. This chain connects TRBV4-3 to TRBJ1-4, with TRBD1 as a possible D gene (6 bases). The V and J ends lost 0 bases and 0 bases respectively, with 11 bases between them. CDR1 LGHNA and CDR2 YSLEER come from the germline V gene. CDR3 length: 17 residues. The chain's CDR3 is CASSQDTRGATNEKLFF. In DNA, the CDR3 is TGCGCCAGCAGCCAAGATACCAGGGGAGCAACTAATGAAAAACTGTTTTTT.

As concerns this clonotype: This could be a read error, since a much larger clone is one nucleotide away. This chain links TRBV14 with TRBJ2-7; no clear D gene. Trimming took 0 bases from V and 5 from J, leaving 8 bases between them. Germline V gene lookup returns CDR1 SGHDN and CDR2 FVKESK. The CDR3 has 13 amino acids. CDR3 loop: CASSQDGTHEQYF. The CDR3 nucleotides are TGTGCCAGCAGCCAAGACGGAACCCACGAGCAGTACTTC.

The V and J genes are TRBV28 and TRBJ2-1; 10 bases map to TRBD1. Germline-derived CDR1 and CDR2 are MDHEN and SYDVKM. The CDR3 totals 17 residues. The V segment lost 3 bases and the J segment 4 bases; nucleotides outside the gene matches: 9. CDR3 bases: TGTGCCAGCAGTTTTTCACCGGGACAGGGGAATTACAATGAGCAGTTCTTC. Protein product: CASSFSPGQGNYNEQFF.

This clonotype has ten or more counts. The gene calls are TRBV4-3 and TRBJ2-2; D is possibly TRBD1 (5 bases). Trimming took 0 bases from V and 5 from J, leaving 10 bases between them. This CDR3 is built from 15 residues. Germline loops: CDR1 LGHNA, CDR2 YSLEER. The CDR3 here is CASSQEGRETGELFF. The CDR3 DNA reads as TGCGCCAGCAGCCAAGAAGGCAGGGAAACCGGGGAGCTGTTTTTT.

Remarks on this clonotype: A clone one base away is much larger, so this may be a read error. The CDR3 sequence: CASSLRTSGRALYERFF. CDR3 DNA sequence: TGCGCCAGCAGTCTCCGGACTAGCGGGAGGGCCCTTTATGAGCGGTTCTTC. This rearrangement joins TRBV4-3 to TRBJ2-1; 15 nucleotides match TRBD2. The CDR3 totals 17 residues. Germline lookup yields CDR1 LGHNA and CDR2 YSLEER.

With respect to this clonotype: This may arise from a read error, as a much more abundant clone is one base away. The chain links TRBV28 to TRBJ2-7; 14 nucleotides match TRBD2. The ends lost 6 bases at V and 3 bases at J; junction bases unmatched: 13. This CDR3 contains 18 residues. Germline loops: CDR1 MDHEN, CDR2 SYDVKM. The CDR3 region has the DNA TGTGCCAGCAGAGAGACCCCGGGACTAGCGGGAGTGGGCTACGAGCAGTACTTC. It codes for CASRETPGLAGVGYEQYF. The entire variable domain, with the rest obtained from reference TRBV28 and TRBJ2-7, is as follows: DVKVTQSSRYLVKRTGEKVFLECVQDMDHENMFWYRQDPGLGLRLIYFSYDVKMKEKGDIPEGYSVSREKKERFSLILESASTNQTSMYLCASRETPGLAGVGYEQYFGPGTRLTVT.

This clonotype was observed at least ten times. The chain employs TRBV6-1 and TRBJ2-5, with D perhaps given as TRBD1 or TRBD2 (5 bases each). V was clipped by 1 base and J by 4 bases, with 22 bases between them. Germline V gives CDR1 MNHNS, CDR2 SASEGT. CDR3 size: 18 residues. Written as DNA, the CDR3 is TGTGCCAGCAGTGAAGGTTGGGACCCCTGGGGCTCCCGAGAGACCCAGTACTTC. Encoded protein: CASSEGWDPWGSRETQYF.

Only a few counts were recorded for this clonotype. The chain recombines TRBV4-3 with TRBJ2-2; no firm D call. V gave up 3 bases and J gave up 9 bases, with 11 bases separating them. The V gene's germline CDR1 is LGHNA and CDR2 YSLEER. There are 13 residues in the CDR3. Here the CDR3 DNA reads TGCGCCAGCAGCCACATAGCCCGTAGGGAGCTGTTTTTT. This gives the protein CASSHIARRELFF.

The gene calls are TRBV19 and TRBJ2-3; D is unresolved. The V end lost 3 bases, the J end lost 5 bases, and 6 bases lay between the germline ends. Germline V CDR1 and CDR2: LNHDA, SQIVND (reference sequence). This CDR3 is built from 12 residues. The CDR3 here is CASSISRDTQYF. The CDR3 DNA follows: TGTGCCAGTAGTATTTCGAGAGATACGCAGTATTTT.

This clonotype has more than one count but fewer than ten. The chain combines TRBV6-2 or TRBV6-3 with TRBJ1-5; D not resolved. The CDR3 runs to 14 residues. Germline assignment: CDR1 MNHEY and CDR2 SVGEGT. V was shortened by 4 bases and J by 2 bases, with 9 bases between the two germline ends. For the CDR3, the DNA is TGTGCCAGCAGTTCCCACCCCCGCAATCAGCCCCAGCATTTT. Translation gives CASSSHPRNQPQHF.

The V gene is TRBV7-6, the J gene TRBJ2-1, with TRBD2 matching 7 bases. V shed 4 bases and J 0 bases; nucleotides not matched to a gene: 6. The CDR3 sequence is 16 residues long. The germline V gene encodes CDR1 SGHVS and CDR2 FNYEAQ. CDR3 protein: CASSSTRGSSYNEQFF. DNA for the CDR3: TGTGCCAGCAGCTCCACTCGCGGGAGCTCCTACAATGAGCAGTTCTTC.